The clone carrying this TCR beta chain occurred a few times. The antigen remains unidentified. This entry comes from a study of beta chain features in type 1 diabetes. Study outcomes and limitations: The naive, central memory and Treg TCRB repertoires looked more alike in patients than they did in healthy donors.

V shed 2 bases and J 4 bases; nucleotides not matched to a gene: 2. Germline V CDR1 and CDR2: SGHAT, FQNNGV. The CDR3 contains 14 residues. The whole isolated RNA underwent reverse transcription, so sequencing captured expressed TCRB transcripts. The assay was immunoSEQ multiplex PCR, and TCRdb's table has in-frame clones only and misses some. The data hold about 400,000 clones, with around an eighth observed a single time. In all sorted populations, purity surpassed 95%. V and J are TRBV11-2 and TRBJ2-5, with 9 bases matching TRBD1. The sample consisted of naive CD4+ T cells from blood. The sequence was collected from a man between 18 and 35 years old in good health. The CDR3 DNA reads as TGTGCCAGCAGCTTAACAGGGGGCTTAGAGACCCAGTACTTC. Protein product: CASSLTGGLETQYF.